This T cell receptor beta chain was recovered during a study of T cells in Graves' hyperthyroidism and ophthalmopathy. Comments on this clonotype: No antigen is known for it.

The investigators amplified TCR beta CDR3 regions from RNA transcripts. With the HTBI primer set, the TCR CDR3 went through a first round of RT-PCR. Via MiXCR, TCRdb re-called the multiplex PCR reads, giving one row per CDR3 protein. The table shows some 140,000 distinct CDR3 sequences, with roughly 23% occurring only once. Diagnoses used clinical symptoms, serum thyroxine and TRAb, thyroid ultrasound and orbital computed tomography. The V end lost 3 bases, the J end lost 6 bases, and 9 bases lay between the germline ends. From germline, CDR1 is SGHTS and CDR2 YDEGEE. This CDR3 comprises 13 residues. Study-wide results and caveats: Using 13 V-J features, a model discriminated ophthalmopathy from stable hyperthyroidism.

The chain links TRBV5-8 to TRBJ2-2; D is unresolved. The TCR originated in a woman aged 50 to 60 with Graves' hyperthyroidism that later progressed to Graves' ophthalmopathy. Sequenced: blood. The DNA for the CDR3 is TGTGCCAGCAGCTCTAGTAGCCCCGGGGAGCTGTTTTTT. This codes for CASSSSSPGELFF.